These T cell receptor beta chains were read from a single sample in a study of OX40 agonist ivuxolimab in advanced cancers. Some clones are missing from TCRdb's copy, which holds only in-frame ones; the method was immunoSEQ multiplex PCR. The sample includes around 80,000 clones, around 90% seen only once; the top ten take around 0.18%. Sequences were derived from CD4+ or CD8+ T cells sorted from blood, sampled in a trial of the OX40 agonist ivuxolimab. These receptors were collected from an adult with an advanced solid tumor such as melanoma, head and neck, liver or kidney cancer. The CDR3 runs from the conserved cysteine through the conserved F or W. A D gene is named only where the DNA matches it firmly. Part of the rows lack a size; the others show once, few, many or a class for expanded clones.

clone_size	j_call	v_call	d_call	cdr3_aa	cdr3_nt
NA	TRBJ1-1	TRBV5-1	NA	CASSLIRTNTEAFF	TGCGCCAGCAGCTTGATACGGACGAACACTGAAGCTTTCTTT
NA	TRBJ1-5	TRBV10-3	NA	CAISESQGSNQPQHF	TGTGCCATCAGTGAGTCACAGGGTAGCAATCAGCCCCAGCATTTT
NA	TRBJ1-5	TRBV5-1	TRBD1	CASKLGQDPNQPQHF	TGCGCCAGTAAACTCGGACAGGATCCCAATCAGCCCCAGCATTTT
NA	TRBJ2-5	TRBV14	NA	CASSRGVVMQETQYF	TGTGCCAGCAGTCGAGGGGTAGTTATGCAAGAGACCCAGTACTTC
NA	TRBJ1-1	TRBV5-1	NA	CASSLVSLVQNTEAFF	TGCGCCAGCAGCTTGGTGTCTTTAGTACAGAACACTGAAGCTTTCTTT
NA	TRBJ2-1	TRBV6-5	NA	CASSYLGATYNEQFF	TGTGCCAGCAGTTACTTGGGGGCGACATACAATGAGCAGTTCTTC
NA	TRBJ1-1	TRBV18	NA	CASSPRSALMNTEAFF	TGTGCCAGCTCACCACGGTCAGCTCTTATGAACACTGAAGCTTTCTTT
NA	TRBJ2-2	TRBV11-2	TRBD1	CASSLVRTGRTNTGELFF	TGTGCCAGCAGCTTAGTCCGGACAGGGAGAACTAACACCGGGGAGCTGTTTTTT
NA	TRBJ2-1	TRBV5-4	NA	CASSTGQTLGNEQFF	TGTGCCAGCAGCACGGGTCAAACCCTAGGGAATGAGCAGTTCTTC
NA	TRBJ2-3	TRBV19	TRBD2	CASSPVVGLARTDTQYF	TGTGCCAGTAGTCCGGTCGTGGGACTAGCCCGCACAGATACGCAGTATTTT
NA	TRBJ2-2	TRBV19	NA	CATLDRRRSTGELFF	TGTGCCACCCTAGACCGAAGGCGGTCCACCGGGGAGCTGTTTTTT
NA	TRBJ2-4	TRBV10-3	NA	CAISEWDAGKAKNIQYF	TGTGCCATCAGTGAGTGGGACGCCGGAAAAGCCAAAAACATTCAGTACTTC
once	TRBJ1-4	TRBV6-5	NA	CASKRQSNEKLFF	TGTGCCAGCAAAAGGCAGAGTAATGAAAAACTGTTTTTT
NA	TRBJ2-5	TRBV9	TRBD1	CASSATGQETQYF	TGTGCCAGCAGCGCGACAGGGCAAGAGACCCAGTACTTC
NA	TRBJ1-1	TRBV19	NA	CASSLQGSEAFF	TGTGCCAGTAGTTTACAGGGATCTGAAGCTTTCTTT
NA	TRBJ1-1	TRBV5-1	NA	CASNLDPTGMNTEAFF	TGCGCCAGCAACCTAGACCCAACAGGGATGAACACTGAAGCTTTCTTT
NA	TRBJ2-2	TRBV5-1	NA	CASSLRQNTGELFF	TGCGCCAGCAGCTTGAGGCAGAACACCGGGGAGCTGTTTTTT
NA	TRBJ1-3	TRBV7-6	TRBD1	CASSRDRGASGNTIYF	TGTGCCAGCAGCCGGGACAGGGGGGCCTCTGGAAACACCATATATTTT
NA	TRBJ2-5	TRBV19	TRBD1	CASSLRANSGTGASGETQYF	TGTGCCAGTAGTTTACGGGCGAATTCGGGTACAGGGGCCTCCGGAGAGACCCAGTACTTC
NA	TRBJ2-1	TRBV19	TRBD2	CASSILAGQYEQFF	TGTGCCAGTAGTATACTAGCGGGACAATATGAGCAGTTCTTC
NA	TRBJ1-1	TRBV14	NA	CASSQRTGMNTEAFF	TGTGCCAGCAGCCAGAGGACGGGAATGAACACTGAAGCTTTCTTT
NA	TRBJ1-5	TRBV10-1	NA	CASSDPSQHTRVGNNQPQHF	TGCGCCAGCAGTGACCCTTCCCAGCATACCAGGGTGGGGAACAATCAGCCCCAGCATTTT
once	TRBJ1-6	TRBV5-1	NA	CASSLGDSYNSPLHF	TGCGCCAGCAGCTTGGGTGACTCCTATAATTCACCCCTCCACTTT
NA	TRBJ1-1	TRBV4-1	TRBD1	CASSHEGQGRLNTEAFF	TGCGCCAGCAGCCATGAGGGACAGGGGCGCCTGAACACTGAAGCTTTCTTT
NA	TRBJ2-3	TRBV9	NA	CASSPTSGIQITDTQYF	TGTGCCAGCAGTCCAACTTCCGGGATACAGATTACAGATACGCAGTATTTT
once	TRBJ1-2	TRBV6-1	NA	CASSESGGYGYTF	TGTGCCAGCAGTGAATCTGGTGGCTATGGCTACACCTTC
NA	TRBJ2-7	TRBV27	TRBD1	CASSLSTGTGVYEQYF	TGTGCCAGCAGTTTATCAACCGGGACAGGGGTGTACGAGCAGTACTTC
NA	TRBJ2-5	TRBV7-8	TRBD2	CASTRSGAFGAQYF	TGTGCCAGCACCCGGAGCGGGGCCTTCGGGGCCCAGTACTTC
NA	TRBJ2-7	TRBV29-1	NA	CSGTQGPSYEQYF	TGCAGCGGTACACAGGGTCCCTCCTACGAGCAGTACTTC
NA	TRBJ1-2	TRBV7-2	NA	CASSFKVGAMGTGYTF	TGTGCCAGCAGCTTCAAAGTAGGGGCAATGGGTACTGGCTACACCTTC
NA	TRBJ2-6	TRBV16	TRBD1	CASSRTGFSSGANVLTF	TGTGCCAGCAGCCGGACAGGGTTCAGCTCTGGGGCCAACGTCCTGACTTTC